This TCR beta chain was captured by sequencing in a study of immune evolution from preneoplasia to lung adenocarcinoma. The wider study: HLA loss of heterozygosity: roughly 6.6% AIS, around 16% MIA, 30% to 35% ADC, none AAH. Notes on the study in general: Clonality was highest in normal lung, lower in later-stage lesions apparently.

This clone was detected only a few times. Its cognate antigen is unknown. V dropped 4 bases and J dropped 9 bases, with 11 bases sitting between them. CDR1 and CDR2 (germline): SGHRS, YFSETQ. The CDR3 loop spans 12 amino acids. Some clones are missing from TCRdb's copy, which holds only in-frame ones; the method was immunoSEQ multiplex PCR. The sample includes about 16,000 clones, around 88% of them seen just once. Two lung cancer pathologists independently confirmed each histologic diagnosis. The sequence came from a person between 65 and 79 years old with invasive lung adenocarcinoma. The sample consisted of FFPE invasive lung adenocarcinoma tissue. This chain links TRBV5-1 with TRBJ2-1; D is unclear. The CDR3 sequence is CASSPGRGEQFF. In DNA form, the CDR3 reads TGCGCCAGCAGCCCGGGCCGCGGTGAGCAGTTCTTC.